A single sample gave rise to the 15 T cell receptor beta chains below, sequenced in a study of blood T cell repertoires in COVID-19. The assay was immunoSEQ multiplex PCR, and TCRdb's table has in-frame clones only and misses some. The sample records 300,000 to 400,000 clones, approximately 81% being singletons. Sequenced sample: PBMCs or T cells enriched from blood (not recorded which). The receptors were sampled from a woman in her twenties or thirties who had been exposed to COVID-19.

This chain joins TRBV29-1 and TRBJ2-2; 7 bases agree with TRBD2. The germline V gene encodes CDR1 SQVTM and CDR2 ANQGSEA. The CDR3 sequence is 15 residues long. V was clipped by 4 bases and J by 0 bases; unmatched bases: 5. As DNA, the CDR3 is TGCAGCGTTGGGGGAGGGCACTCGAACACCGGGGAGCTGTTTTTT. Its translation: CSVGGGHSNTGELFF.

This clone has just a few counts. The rearrangement links TRBV6-1 to TRBJ1-2; D remains unclear. Germline CDR1 is MNHNS and CDR2 is SASEGT. The CDR3 covers 12 residues. With 2 bases removed from V and 8 bases from J, the gap between germline ends came to 9 bases. This CDR3 reads CASSELGRGYTF. DNA of the CDR3: TGTGCCAGCAGTGAACTGGGCCGAGGCTACACCTTC.

The rearrangement links TRBV6-4 to TRBJ2-7; 13 bases are shared with TRBD2. Germline assignment: CDR1 MRHNA and CDR2 SNTAGT. This CDR3 contains 15 residues. J lost 3 bases, V lost 7 bases, and 6 bases had no gene match. In DNA, the CDR3 is TGTGCCAGCATTCCAAGGACTAGCGGGAGCTACGAGCAGTACTTC. Its translation: CASIPRTSGSYEQYF.

The J gene is TRBJ2-4, the V gene TRBV14; TRBD1 is a possible D gene (5 bases). Germline V lookup: CDR1 SGHDN, CDR2 FVKESK. The CDR3 runs to 14 residues. V lost 3 bases to trimming and J lost 5 bases, with 11 bases between them. DNA of the CDR3: TGTGCCAGCAGCCATTCAGGGTCCCAAAACATTCAGTACTTC. It is translated as CASSHSGSQNIQYF. Full variable domain (missing parts from reference TRBV14 and TRBJ2-4): EAGVTQFPSHSVIEKGQTVTLRCDPISGHDNLYWYRRVMGKEIKFLLHFVKESKQDESGMPNNRFLAERTGGTYSTLKVQPAELEDSGVYFCASSHSGSQNIQYFGAGTRLSVL.

A few counts support this clone. The CDR3 is CAWSVAGVWYEQYF. For the CDR3, the DNA is TGTGCCTGGAGTGTAGCGGGAGTGTGGTACGAGCAGTACTTC. This sequence joins TRBV30 and TRBJ2-7; 8 nucleotides line up with TRBD2. The V gene's germline CDR1 is GTSNPN and CDR2 SVGIG (reference sequence). The CDR3 sequence is 14 residues long. V trimming: 0 bases; J trimming: 4 bases; junction bases outside the gene matches: 5.

V usage is TRBV7-3 and J usage is TRBJ1-6, with D hard to call. The CDR3 covers 14 residues. Trimming removed 4 bases at V and 5 bases at J, with 9 bases between. CDR1 and CDR2 from the germline V gene are SGHTA and FQGTGA. The CDR3 loop is CASSSAGNNSPLHF. CDR3 coding DNA: TGTGCCAGCAGCTCCGCCGGGAATAATTCACCCCTCCACTTT.

The V call is TRBV30, the J call TRBJ1-2; a weak D match, TRBD1 (6 bases). CDR1 GTSNPN and CDR2 SVGIG come from the germline V gene (reference sequence). The ends were cut back, 3 bases at V and 4 bases at J, with 18 bases in the middle. The CDR3 covers 15 residues. CDR3 region: CAWRYRDKLFYGYTF. CDR3 nucleotide sequence: TGTGCCTGGAGATACCGGGACAAATTATTCTATGGCTACACCTTC.

This chain uses TRBV27 with TRBJ2-7; the D gene is possibly TRBD1 (6 bases). This CDR3 comprises 14 residues. Trimming shortened V by 5 bases and J by 5 bases, and 16 bases separated the two germline ends. Germline V lookup: CDR1 MNHEY, CDR2 SMNVEV (reference sequence). CDR3 coding DNA: TGTGCCAGCAGTCCAAGACAGGTACTGGACGAGCAGTACTTC. This codes for CASSPRQVLDEQYF.

This chain joins TRBV27 and TRBJ1-5, with D maybe TRBD1 (5 bases). The CDR3 runs to 14 residues. V lost 6 bases to trimming and J lost 0 bases, with 9 bases between them. Germline loops: CDR1 MNHEY, CDR2 SMNVEV (reference sequence). This CDR3 is CASSAGGSNQPQHF. The CDR3 DNA reads TGTGCCAGCAGCGCGGGGGGTAGCAATCAGCCCCAGCATTTT.

V and J are TRBV4-3 and TRBJ2-2; D unresolved. This CDR3 region has 16 residues. CDR1 is LGHNA, CDR2 YSLEER, per germline. Between the trimmed V and J ends, which lost 0 bases and 4 bases, there was a span of 12 bases. The CDR3 loop is CASSQEYRLATGELFF. In DNA, the CDR3 is TGCGCCAGCAGCCAAGAGTACAGATTGGCCACCGGGGAGCTGTTTTTT.

V is TRBV5-1 and J is TRBJ2-7; D ambiguous. This CDR3 comprises 15 residues. Trimming took off 1 base at V and 0 bases at J, with 11 bases between the two ends. Germline V gene data show CDR1 as SGHRS and CDR2 as YFSETQ. CDR3 DNA sequence: TGCGCCAGCAGCTTGATTCAGGTTCCCTCCTACGAGCAGTACTTC. It encodes CASSLIQVPSYEQYF.

The rearrangement links TRBV2 to TRBJ1-2; 7 bases are shared with TRBD1. Per the germline V gene, CDR1 is SNHLY and CDR2 is FYNNEI. This CDR3 spans 14 amino acids. V dropped 1 base and J dropped 8; count of bases not matched to a gene: 7. The CDR3 loop reads CASSEVGQARGYTF. The CDR3 DNA reads as TGTGCCAGCAGTGAAGTTGGACAGGCAAGGGGCTACACCTTC. Using reference TRBV2 and TRBJ1-2 for the parts outside the CDR3, the full variable domain is EPEVTQTPSHQVTQMGQEVILRCVPISNHLYFYWYRQILGQKVEFLVSFYNNEISEKSEIFDDQFSVERPDGSNFTLKIRSTKLEDSAMYFCASSEVGQARGYTFGSGTRLTVV.

This clone showed up just once. The chain links TRBV2 to TRBJ2-1; D perhaps matches TRBD2 (5 bases). The CDR3 is made up of 14 amino acids. Germline CDR1 is SNHLY and CDR2 is FYNNEI. Trimming stripped 7 bases from V and 2 bases from J, with 12 bases between. CDR3 sequence (DNA): TGTGCCAGCAACCGGGGATTGGCCTACAATGAGCAGTTCTTC. Encoded protein: CASNRGLAYNEQFF.

The chain employs TRBV27 and TRBJ1-1; D is unresolved. The CDR3 totals 15 residues. The germline gives CDR1 MNHEY, CDR2 SMNVEV (reference sequence). V was cut by 7 bases and J by 4 bases, with 19 bases left in between. The CDR3 sequence is CASTMRGAGITEAFF. The CDR3 DNA reads TGTGCCAGCACCATGAGAGGAGCGGGGATCACTGAAGCTTTCTTT.

V gene TRBV28 combines with J gene TRBJ1-2; TRBD1 matches at 8 bases. V gave up 3 bases and J gave up 7 bases; unmatched junction bases: 16. Looked up from germline, CDR1 is MDHEN and CDR2 is SYDVKM. This CDR3 contains 17 residues. CDR3 residues: CASSFALLAGGEGGYTF. The CDR3 DNA sequence: TGTGCCAGCAGTTTCGCTCTACTAGCAGGGGGCGAAGGTGGCTACACCTTC.